This T cell receptor (beta chain) came from a study of blood T cells in healthy people across ages. Caucasian individuals from Russia who were healthy and aged roughly 6 to 95 acted as donors. Germline CDR1 is SNHLY and CDR2 is FYNNEI. V lost 6 bases to trimming and J lost 0 bases, with 9 bases between them. The CDR3 spans 13 residues. Using a J-beta primer mix together with a sample-barcoded 5' primer, a second PCR was run for roughly 7 to 11 cycles. Tagging of each cDNA molecule was performed by a template-switch adaptor with 12 random nucleotides. TCRdb re-derived calls from the 5' RACE reads in MiXCR, one entry per CDR3 protein. The sample lists more than 800,000 distinct CDR3 sequences, around 26% seen once, with roughly 17% in the top ten. This clonotype was found many times.

The V and J genes are TRBV2 and TRBJ2-7, with D possibly being TRBD1 (5 bases). The material sequenced was blood. This TCR was recovered from a woman at least 80 years old in good health. The CDR3 bases are TGTGCCAGCAGGGCCAGGGCCTCCTACGAGCAGTACTTC. It codes for CASRARASYEQYF.